The 4 T cell receptor beta chains below were found in one sample sequenced in a study of T cell repertoires in cytomegalovirus infection. These receptors' antigens are unknown. TCRdb reprocessed the reads via MiXCR and lists one record per CDR3 protein. The sample records 700,000 to 950,000 distinct CDR3 sequences, about 30% being singletons. Sequencing was performed on cultured CD8+ T cells from PBMCs, taken from culture after CMV antigen stimulation. The receptors were gathered from a human donor in good health (CMV status not recorded). Some clones in this sample may be carry-over from other donors' samples.

With regard to this clonotype: At one end the junction does not follow the germline gene, possibly because of a read error. V gene TRBV6-1 combines with J gene TRBJ2-6; 9 bases are shared with TRBD1. The CDR3 covers 16 residues. Germline values: CDR1 MNHNS, CDR2 SASEGT. The CDR3 loop reads CASRMDRGTGADVLTF. The CDR3 nucleotides are TGTGCCAGCCGAATGGACAGGGGCACTGGGGCCGACGTCCTGACTTTC.

J is TRBJ2-7 and V is TRBV5-4; D is ambiguous. The CDR3 consists of 14 residues. Germline V gives CDR1 SGHNT, CDR2 YYREEE (reference sequence). Between the trimmed V and J ends, which lost 2 bases and 4 bases, there was a span of 13 bases. The CDR3 is CASSLDDNFYEQYF. The CDR3 DNA follows: TGTGCCAGCAGCTTAGACGACAATTTTTACGAGCAGTACTTC. Looking up the rest from reference TRBV5-4 and TRBJ2-7 gives the full variable domain: ETGVTQSPTHLIKTRGQQVTLRCSSQSGHNTVSWYQQALGQGPQFIFQYYREEENGRGNFPPRFSGLQFPNYSSELNVNALELDDSALYLCASSLDDNFYEQYFGPGTRLTVT.

Here the CDR3 reads CASSTSGRAETQYF. DNA of the CDR3: TGTGCCAGCAGCACCTCGGGCAGGGCGGAGACCCAGTACTTC. This chain uses TRBV7-2 with TRBJ2-5, with D possibly TRBD1 on 5 matching bases. The CDR3 has 14 residues. Between the trimmed V and J ends, which lost 5 bases and 5 bases, there was a span of 15 bases. From germline, CDR1 is SGHTA and CDR2 FQGNSA.

The genes are TRBV5-4 and TRBJ1-4; D ambiguous. The CDR3 is 14 amino acids. Germline CDR1 reads SGHNT; CDR2 reads YYREEE (reference sequence). Trimming shortened V by 0 bases and J by 8 bases, and 11 bases separated the two germline ends. CDR3 amino acids: CASSLAGNGEKLFF. The CDR3 bases are TGTGCCAGCAGCTTGGCAGGCAACGGGGAAAAACTGTTTTTT. The variable domain in full, completed from reference TRBV5-4 and TRBJ1-4, reads ETGVTQSPTHLIKTRGQQVTLRCSSQSGHNTVSWYQQALGQGPQFIFQYYREEENGRGNFPPRFSGLQFPNYSSELNVNALELDDSALYLCASSLAGNGEKLFFGSGTQLSVL.